This TCR beta chain was profiled in a study of read filtering for tumor transcriptome and immune sequencing. This CDR3 comprises 14 residues. V was shortened by 4 bases and J by 3 bases, with 10 bases between the two germline ends. Looked up from germline, CDR1 is MNHEY and CDR2 is SVGEGT. There are many counts of this clonotype. The library was built from around 0.4 ug RNA with molecular barcoded adaptors for alpha/delta and beta/gamma chains. TCRdb reprocessed the reads via MiXCR and lists one record per CDR3 protein. The data contain approximately 93,000 distinct CDR3 sequences, roughly 21% of them singletons.

V and J are TRBV6-2 or TRBV6-3 and TRBJ2-1, with no clear D. Sequenced sample: a population of CD138-negative cells sorted from bone marrow. The TCR originated in a donor aged 40 or older with multiple myeloma. This chain's CDR3 is CASSSPVVYNEQFF. Written as DNA, the CDR3 is TGTGCCAGCAGTTCCCCAGTGGTCTACAATGAGCAGTTCTTC.